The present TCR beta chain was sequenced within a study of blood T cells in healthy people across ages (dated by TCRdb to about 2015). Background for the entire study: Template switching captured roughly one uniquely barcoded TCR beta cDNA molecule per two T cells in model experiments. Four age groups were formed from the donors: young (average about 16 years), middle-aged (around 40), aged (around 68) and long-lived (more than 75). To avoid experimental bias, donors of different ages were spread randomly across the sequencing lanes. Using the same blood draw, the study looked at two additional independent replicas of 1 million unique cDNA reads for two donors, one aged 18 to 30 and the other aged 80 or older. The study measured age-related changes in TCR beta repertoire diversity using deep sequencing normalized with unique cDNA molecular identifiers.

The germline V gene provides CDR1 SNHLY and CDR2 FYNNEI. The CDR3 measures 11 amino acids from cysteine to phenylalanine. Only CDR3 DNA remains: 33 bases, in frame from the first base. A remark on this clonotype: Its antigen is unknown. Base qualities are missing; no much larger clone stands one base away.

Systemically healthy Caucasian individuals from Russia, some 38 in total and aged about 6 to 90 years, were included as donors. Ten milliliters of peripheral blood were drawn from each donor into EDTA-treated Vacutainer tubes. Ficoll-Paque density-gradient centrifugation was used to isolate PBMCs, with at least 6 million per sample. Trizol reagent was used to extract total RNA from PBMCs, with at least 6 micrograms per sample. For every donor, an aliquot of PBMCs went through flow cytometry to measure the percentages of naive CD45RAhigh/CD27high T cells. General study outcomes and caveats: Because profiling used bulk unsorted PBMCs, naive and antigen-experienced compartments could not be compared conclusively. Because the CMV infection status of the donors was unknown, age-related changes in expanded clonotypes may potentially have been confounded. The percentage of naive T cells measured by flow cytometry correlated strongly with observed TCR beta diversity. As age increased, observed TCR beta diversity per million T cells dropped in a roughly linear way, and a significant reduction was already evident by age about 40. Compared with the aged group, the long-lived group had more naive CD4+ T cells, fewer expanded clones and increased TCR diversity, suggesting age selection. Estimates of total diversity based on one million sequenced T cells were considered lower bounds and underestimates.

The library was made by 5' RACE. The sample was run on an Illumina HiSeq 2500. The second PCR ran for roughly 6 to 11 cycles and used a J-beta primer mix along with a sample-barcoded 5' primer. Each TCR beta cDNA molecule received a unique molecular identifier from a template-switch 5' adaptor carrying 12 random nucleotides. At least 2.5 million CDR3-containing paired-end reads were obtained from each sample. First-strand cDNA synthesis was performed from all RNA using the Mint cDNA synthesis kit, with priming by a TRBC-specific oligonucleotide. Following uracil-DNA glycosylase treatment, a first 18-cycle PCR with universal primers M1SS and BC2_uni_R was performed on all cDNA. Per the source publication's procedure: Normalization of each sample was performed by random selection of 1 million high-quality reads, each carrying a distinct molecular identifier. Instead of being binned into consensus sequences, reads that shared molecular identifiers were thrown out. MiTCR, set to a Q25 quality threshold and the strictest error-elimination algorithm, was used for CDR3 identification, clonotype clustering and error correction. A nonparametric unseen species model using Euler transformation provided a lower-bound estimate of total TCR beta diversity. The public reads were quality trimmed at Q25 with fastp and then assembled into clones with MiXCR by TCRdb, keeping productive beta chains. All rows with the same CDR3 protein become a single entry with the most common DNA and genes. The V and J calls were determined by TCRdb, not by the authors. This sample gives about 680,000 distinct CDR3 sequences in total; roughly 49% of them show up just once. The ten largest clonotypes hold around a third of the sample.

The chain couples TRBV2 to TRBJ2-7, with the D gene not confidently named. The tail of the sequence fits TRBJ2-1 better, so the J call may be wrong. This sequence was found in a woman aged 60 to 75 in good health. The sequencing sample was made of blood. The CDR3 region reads CASRHSYEQFF. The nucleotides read TGTGCCAGCAGGCATTCCTACGAGCAGTTCTTC.